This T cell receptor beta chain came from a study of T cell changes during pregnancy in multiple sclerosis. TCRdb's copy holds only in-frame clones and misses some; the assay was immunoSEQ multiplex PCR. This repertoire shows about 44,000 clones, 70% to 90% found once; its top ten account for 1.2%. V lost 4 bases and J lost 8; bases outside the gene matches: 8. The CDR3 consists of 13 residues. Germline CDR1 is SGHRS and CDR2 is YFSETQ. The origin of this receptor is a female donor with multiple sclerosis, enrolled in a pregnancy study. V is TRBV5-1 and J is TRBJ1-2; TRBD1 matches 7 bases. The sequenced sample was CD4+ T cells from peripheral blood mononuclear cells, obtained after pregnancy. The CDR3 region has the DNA TGCGCCAGCAGCCTGGGGGACAGAGGCGGCTACACCTTC. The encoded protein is CASSLGDRGGYTF.